The TCR beta chain described here comes from a study of OX40 agonist ivuxolimab in advanced cancers. Libraries were prepared by immunoSEQ multiplex PCR; TCRdb keeps only in-frame clonotypes and omits some of them. Of roughly 49,000 clones in the sample, 88% were seen once. Whole-study results and caveats: On average, CD8+ T cells showed a greater number of expanded clones than CD4+. At 0.1 to 3.0 mg/kg and by week 6, CD4+ and CD8+ T cells in the blood had expanded clonally.

The germline V gene has CDR1 SGHRS and CDR2 YFSETQ. The CDR3 extends over 16 amino acids. The V segment lost 4 bases and the J segment 3 bases; nucleotides outside the gene matches: 8. A remark on this clone: What it binds is unknown.

The V and J genes are TRBV5-1 and TRBJ1-4; the match to TRBD1 covers 8 bases. The material sequenced was CD4+ or CD8+ T cells sorted from blood, taken in a trial of the OX40 agonist ivuxolimab. The clonotype was recovered from an adult with an advanced solid tumor such as melanoma, head and neck, liver or kidney cancer. The CDR3 DNA follows: TGCGCCAGCAGCCGTACTGCACAGGGGGCTAATGAAAAACTGTTTTTT. Translation gives CASSRTAQGANEKLFF. The full variable domain, in which reference TRBV5-1 and TRBJ1-4 provide the parts outside the CDR3, is KAGVTQTPRYLIKTRGQQVTLSCSPISGHRSVSWYQQTPGQGLQFLFEYFSETQRNKGNFPGRFSGRQFSNSRSEMNVSTLELGDSALYLCASSRTAQGANEKLFFGSGTQLSVL.